The clone carrying this T cell receptor (beta chain) was observed a handful of times. A much larger clone lies one base from this, so it may be a read error. TCRdb itself ran the 5' RACE reads through MiXCR, one entry per CDR3 protein. This table holds about 240,000 distinct CDR3 sequences, over 3% found once. The record originates from a study of T cells after yellow fever vaccination. The V gene's germline CDR1 is SGHAT and CDR2 FQNNGV. Trimming stripped 0 bases from V and 4 bases from J, with 9 bases between. The CDR3 loop spans 14 amino acids. The genes are TRBV11-2 and TRBJ2-5; D remains ambiguous. This receptor was taken from a man younger than 30 who received the YFV17D yellow fever vaccine. The sequenced sample was PBMCs, obtained 15 days after the yellow fever booster vaccination. The CDR3 region has the DNA TGTGCCAGCAGCTTAGAGGGCGGAAGAGAGACCCAGTACTTC. Encoded protein: CASSLEGGRETQYF. The variable domain in full, completed from reference TRBV11-2 and TRBJ2-5, reads EAGVAQSPRYKIIEKRQSVAFWCNPISGHATLYWYQQILGQGPKLLIQFQNNGVVDDSQLPKDRFSAERLKGVDSTLKIQPAKLEDSAVYLCASSLEGGRETQYFGPGTRLLVL.